The present T cell receptor beta chain was sequenced within a study of identical twins. Whole-study results and caveats: The abundant beta clonotypes from cord blood had fewer insertions, and memory repertoires had none of this. Possibly, invariant MAIT and iNKT cells partly confounded zero-insertion analyses.

With regard to this clonotype: Its antigen is undetermined.

Germline V CDR1 and CDR2: LGHNA, YNFKEQ. V shed 4 bases and J 8 bases; nucleotides not matched to a gene: 6. CDR3 length: 14 amino acids. TCRdb ran MiXCR on the 5' RACE reads and lists one entry per CDR3 protein. The sample records more than 1.5 million distinct CDR3 sequences, about 32% being singletons. The receptor's source is a newborn girl in good health. The chain recombines TRBV4-2 with TRBJ1-4; 8 nucleotides agree with TRBD1. Sequencing was carried out using cord blood. The CDR3 DNA reads TGTGCCAGCAGCCGTGGACAGGGCCGGGAAAAACTGTTTTTT. Amino acids: CASSRGQGREKLFF.